This is a list of T cell receptor beta chains from one sample in a study of HIV-infected patients and healthy controls. TCRdb fed the 5' RACE reads into MiXCR, producing one record per CDR3 protein. The sample lists more than 10,000 distinct CDR3 sequences, 8% to 8.5% occurring once. The sequenced sample consisted of blood. The receptors stem from an adult in good health. The CDR3 runs from the conserved cysteine through the conserved F or W. The D gene is left open where the match is weak. Some rows mark clone size as missing; the rest say once, few, many or name a class of expanded clone.

j_call d_call v_call clone_size cdr3_nt cdr3_aa
TRBJ2-1 . TRBV11-2 . TGTGCCAGCAGCCTCCGAGGCTCCCACAATGAGCAGTTCTTC CASSLRGSHNEQFF
TRBJ2-7 TRBD2 TRBV18 medium-sized TGTGCCAGCTCGCCGGGACTAGGAGGCGAGCAGTACTTC CASSPGLGGEQYF
TRBJ2-1 . TRBV4-1 medium-sized TGCGCCAGCAGCCAAGATCCGAGCAATGAGCAGTTCTTC CASSQDPSNEQFF
TRBJ2-6 . TRBV20-1 medium-sized TGCAGTGCTAGGGGGGTTACTGGGGCCAACGTCCTGACTTTC CSARGVTGANVLTF
TRBJ2-3 TRBD2 TRBV6-4 medium-sized TGTGCCAGCAGTCTACTAGCGGGGGGGCCAGATACGCAGTATTTT CASSLLAGGPDTQYF
TRBJ2-3 . TRBV9 . TGTGCCAGGAGCGTTAACTGGGGAAGGAACACAGAAACGCAGTATTTT CARSVNWGRNTETQYF
TRBJ2-5 TRBD1 TRBV5-1 medium-sized TGCGCCAGCAGCTGGGGACAGGGGGCGCGTCAAGAGACCCAGTACTTC CASSWGQGARQETQYF
TRBJ1-1 TRBD1 TRBV7-2 few TGTGCCAGCAGGGTAAGGTCTGGACAGGGAGGCACTGAAGCTTTCTTT CASRVRSGQGGTEAFF
TRBJ2-2 TRBD2 TRBV3-1 many TGTGCCAGCAGCCAAGGGAGATCAGCGGGAGCCACCGGGGAGCTGTTTTTT CASSQGRSAGATGELFF
TRBJ1-6 . TRBV6-2/TRBV6-3 many TGTGCCAGCAGAGATACGGGACGGAAATTCACCCTCCACTTT CASRDTGRKFTLHF
TRBJ1-4 . TRBV28 many TGTGCCAGCGGAAAGGGGACGTGGGCTGAAAAACTGTTTTTT CASGKGTWAEKLFF
TRBJ2-1 TRBD2 TRBV6-6 . TGTGCCAGCAGTTACTCCCCGACTAGCGGGGTCTACAATGAGCAGTTCTTC CASSYSPTSGVYNEQFF
TRBJ2-3 TRBD1 TRBV9 medium-sized TGTGCCAGCAGCGTAGGGACAGGGTCCAGTGCGGATACGCAGTATTTT CASSVGTGSSADTQYF
TRBJ2-7 TRBD2 TRBV7-2 many TGTGCCAGCTCGCCTAGCGGGGTGTACGAGCAGTACTTC CASSPSGVYEQYF
TRBJ2-5 . TRBV7-9 medium-sized TGTGCCAGCAGCTCGGCTCGGACAGCTGAGACCCAGTACTTC CASSSARTAETQYF
TRBJ1-2 . TRBV7-8 many TGTGCCAGCAGCTTAGAGTTTCAGGGTTTAAATGGCTACACCTTC CASSLEFQGLNGYTF
TRBJ2-3 . TRBV3-1 medium-sized TGTGCCAGCAGCCAGTCTCCTCGGGGCACAGATACGCAGTATTTT CASSQSPRGTDTQYF
TRBJ2-1 . TRBV5-4 many TGTGCCAGCAGCTTGGGACTGGACTACAATGAGCAGTTCTTC CASSLGLDYNEQFF
TRBJ1-5 . TRBV4-2 many TGTGCCAGCGATCACGGGGGCTCAGGGCAGCCCCAGCATTTT CASDHGGSGQPQHF
TRBJ2-7 TRBD1 TRBV28 medium-sized TGTGCCAGTAAGAGGACAGGGACCTACGAGCAGTACTTC CASKRTGTYEQYF
TRBJ2-4 . TRBV7-2 many TGTGCCAGCAGCTTACTCGCTGGAGGGGGGAGGCTGGAAAACATTCAGTACTTC CASSLLAGGGRLENIQYF
TRBJ2-7 TRBD2 TRBV12-3/TRBV12-4 medium-sized TGTGCCAGCAGTTTTTGGGGGAGGGCCAGCGAGCAGTACTTC CASSFWGRASEQYF
TRBJ1-5 . TRBV7-2 medium-sized TGTGCCAGCAGCTTAGTGTCGACGTCGGGTCAGCCCCAGCATTTT CASSLVSTSGQPQHF
TRBJ2-3 . TRBV7-9 medium-sized TGTGCCAGCAGCTTAGACCGTGACAGCACAGATACGCAGTATTTT CASSLDRDSTDTQYF
TRBJ2-1 TRBD1 TRBV5-1 medium-sized TGCGCCAGCGGGACAGGGGCAAGCAATGAGCAGTTCTTC CASGTGASNEQFF
TRBJ2-7 . TRBV7-2 many TGTGCCAGCAGACCAACAGGGTACTACGAGCAGTACTTC CASRPTGYYEQYF
TRBJ1-2 TRBD1 TRBV4-3 medium-sized TGCGCCAGCAGCGAAATCCCCCAGACAGGGGAAGGCTACACCTTC CASSEIPQTGEGYTF
TRBJ2-1 TRBD2 TRBV12-3/TRBV12-4 medium-sized TGTGCCAGCAGTCCGGGACTAGCGGGAGTTGAGCAGTTCTTC CASSPGLAGVEQFF